Below are 31 T cell receptor beta chains sequenced from a single sample in a study of blood T cells in healthy people across ages. A second about 6 to 12 cycle PCR used barcoded and J-beta primers. In TCRdb, the 5' RACE reads were re-called with MiXCR into one record per CDR3 protein. This table has 1.4 million to 1.5 million distinct CDR3 sequences, roughly 45% appearing once. The sample comprised blood. The receptors originated from a woman between 18 and 30 years old in good health.

This rearrangement joins TRBV7-9 to TRBJ2-1; no clear D. The length of the CDR3 is 11 residues. Germline assignment: CDR1 SEHNR and CDR2 FQNEAQ (reference sequence). Deletions cut 5 bases from V and 9 bases from J, with 8 bases between. CDR3 DNA sequence: TGTGCCAGCAGCCGGTATGGTGAGCAGTTCTTC. Protein product: CASSRYGEQFF.

The V gene is TRBV5-6, the J gene TRBJ2-5; 12 bases fit TRBD2. The DNA end favors TRBJ2-7, so the J call may be wrong. Germline-derived CDR1 and CDR2 are SGHDT and YYEEEE. The CDR3 is made up of 16 amino acids. CDR3: CASSYRTSGAIYEQYF. The DNA of the CDR3 is TGTGCCAGCAGCTACCGGACTAGCGGGGCGATTTACGAGCAGTACTTC.

This chain links TRBV6-5 with TRBJ1-3; perhaps TRBD1 as D (5 bases). In germline, CDR1 is MNHEY, CDR2 SVGAGI. The V gene lost 7 bases and the J gene lost 0 bases, with 10 bases spanning the gap. This CDR3 region has 14 residues. CDR3 amino acids: CASTRGLSGNTIYF. The CDR3 nucleotides read TGTGCCAGCACCCGGGGACTCTCTGGAAACACCATATATTTT.

V is TRBV2 and J is TRBJ2-1, with 12 positions matching TRBD2. Per the germline V gene, CDR1 is SNHLY and CDR2 is FYNNEI. This CDR3 is built from 15 residues. V trimming: 11 bases; J trimming: 2 bases; junction bases outside the gene matches: 7. The CDR3 loop reads CASPRLAGAYNEQFF. In nucleotides, the CDR3 is TGTGCCTCCCCCCGACTAGCGGGAGCCTACAATGAGCAGTTCTTC.

The chain links TRBV10-2 to TRBJ1-2, with D hard to call. CDR1 WSHSY and CDR2 SAAADI come from the germline V gene. Trimming shortened V by 5 bases and J by 2 bases, and 18 bases separated the two germline ends. The CDR3 runs to 16 residues. Here the CDR3 reads CASSTVKWAANYGYTF. The CDR3 DNA reads TGCGCCAGCAGTACAGTGAAGTGGGCAGCAAACTATGGCTACACCTTC.

This clonotype has only a few counts. The chain employs TRBV29-1 and TRBJ1-2; tentatively, D is TRBD1 (6 bases). Germline CDR1 reads SQVTM; CDR2 reads ANQGSEA. Trimming removed 7 bases at V and 6 bases at J, with 18 bases between. This CDR3 is 13 amino acids long. The CDR3 DNA reads TGCAGCGGACTTTGGACAGCCGGGGATGGCTACACCTTC. It specifies CSGLWTAGDGYTF.

The sample holds a few counts of this clonotype. V and J are TRBV6-5 and TRBJ1-4, with TRBD1 matching over 9 bases. The CDR3 is 14 amino acids. Trimming removed 5 bases from V and 11 bases from J; junction bases left unmatched: 9. CDR1 and CDR2 (germline): MNHEY, SVGAGI. CDR3 sequence reads: CASSTDRGGGKLFF. In DNA form, the CDR3 reads TGTGCCAGCAGTACGGACAGGGGTGGAGGGAAACTGTTTTTT.

V and J are TRBV7-9 and TRBJ2-5, with D tentatively TRBD2 (5 bases). V was shortened by 2 bases and J by 5 bases, with 9 bases between the two germline ends. This CDR3 has 13 amino acids. CDR1 is SEHNR and CDR2 is FQNEAQ in the germline V gene (reference sequence). The CDR3 sequence is CASSLIARETQYF. Here the CDR3 DNA reads TGTGCCAGCAGCTTAATAGCGCGGGAGACCCAGTACTTC.

This clonotype turned up a few times. The chain joins TRBV9 to TRBJ2-3, with 9 bases identical to TRBD1. This CDR3 region has 16 residues. The trim removed 4 bases at V and 4 bases at J, leaving 10 bases unmatched. Germline lookup yields CDR1 SGDLS and CDR2 YYNGEE. DNA for the CDR3: TGTGCCAGCAGCCAGACCGGGACAGGGCTGGCAGATACGCAGTATTTT. Translated, it gives CASSQTGTGLADTQYF.

CDR3 sequence (DNA): TGTGCCAGCAGTCGGGACCTAGCGGGAGGGCCTACCTACGAGCAGTACTTC. This sequence encodes CASSRDLAGGPTYEQYF. V and J are TRBV28 and TRBJ2-7; 12 bases line up with TRBD2. There are 17 residues in the CDR3. After removal of 5 bases from V and 2 bases from J, the junction contained 10 bases not matched to a gene. CDR1 and CDR2 (germline): MDHEN, SYDVKM.

This sequence joins TRBV3-1 and TRBJ2-4, with 7 bases that match TRBD1. The J call may not be correct, given that the DNA end is closer to TRBJ2-7. Germline V CDR1 and CDR2: LGHDT, YNNKEL (reference sequence). The CDR3 length is 15 residues. The CDR3 sequence: CASSQEVRQGYEQYF. DNA for the CDR3: TGTGCCAGCAGCCAAGAGGTCCGACAGGGCTACGAGCAGTACTTC.

In this sample, this clonotype turned up many times. The chain uses TRBV4-1 and TRBJ2-3; the D is unclear. This CDR3 contains 13 residues. Trimming took 0 bases from V and 3 from J, leaving 4 bases between them. In germline, CDR1 is MGHRA, CDR2 YSYEKL. CDR3 nucleotides: TGCGCCAGCAGCCAAGACTCTACAGATACGCAGTATTTT. Its translation: CASSQDSTDTQYF.

The chain has TRBV29-1 and TRBJ2-1, with TRBD1 as a possible D gene (6 bases). The end of the DNA fits TRBJ2-7 better, so the J call may be wrong. This CDR3 has 13 amino acids. Germline loops: CDR1 SQVTM, CDR2 ANQGSEA. The CDR3 bases are TGCAGCGTTGAGGGGACACTCTACAATGAGCAGTACTTC. Its protein is CSVEGTLYNEQYF.

The V call is TRBV5-6, the J call TRBJ2-1, with 11 positions matching TRBD2. The germline V gene encodes CDR1 SGHDT and CDR2 YYEEEE. The ends lost 5 bases at V and 7 bases at J; junction bases unmatched: 11. The CDR3 is made up of 16 amino acids. CDR3 DNA sequence: TGTGCCAGCAGACTATGGGTACTAGCGGGGGCAAATGAGCAGTTCTTC. Amino acids: CASRLWVLAGANEQFF.

The J gene is TRBJ2-7, the V gene TRBV20-1; the match to TRBD2 covers 7 bases. Germline CDR1 DFQATT, CDR2 SNEGSKA (reference sequence). The CDR3 consists of 15 residues. With 6 bases clipped from V and 0 bases from J, the junction kept 11 bases outside the gene matches. The CDR3, as DNA: TGCAGTGCCTTATCGAGAAAGCGGGACTCCTACGAGCAGTACTTC. Translation gives CSALSRKRDSYEQYF.

This clonotype was seen only a few times. This chain uses TRBV4-2 with TRBJ1-2; no reliable D call. Deletions cut 0 bases from V and 0 bases from J, with 8 bases between. The CDR3 spans 15 residues. Germline lookup yields CDR1 LGHNA and CDR2 YNFKEQ. This CDR3 reads CASSQETVANYGYTF. CDR3 DNA: TGTGCCAGCAGCCAAGAAACAGTAGCTAACTATGGCTACACCTTC.

This clonotype was counted a few times. This chain uses TRBV6-1 with TRBJ2-3; D gene uncertain. Per germline, CDR1 MNHNS and CDR2 SASEGT. The CDR3 runs to 11 residues. With 10 bases removed from V and 4 bases from J, the gap between germline ends came to 9 bases. The CDR3 DNA reads as TGTGCCATCTCGGACCCAGATACGCAGTATTTT. This codes for CAISDPDTQYF.

This clonotype was counted only a few times. The chain joins TRBV25-1 to TRBJ1-2, with 9 bases identical to TRBD1. The germline CDR1 and CDR2 sequences are MGHDK and SYGVNS. The J segment lost 4 bases and the V segment lost 6 bases, leaving 12 bases of the junction unmatched. There are 16 residues in the CDR3. Here the CDR3 reads CASRKKRGQGGYGYTF. The CDR3 DNA sequence: TGTGCCAGCAGGAAAAAAAGGGGACAGGGCGGCTATGGCTACACCTTC.

This clonotype was observed a handful of times. The chain employs TRBV7-9 and TRBJ2-3; 9 bases are shared with TRBD2. The CDR3 spans 14 residues. Germline values: CDR1 SEHNR, CDR2 FQNEAQ (reference sequence). The trim removed 8 bases at V and 5 bases at J, leaving 8 bases unmatched. CDR3 bases: TGTGCCAGCGCCCATAGCGGGAGAGGAGATACGCAGTATTTT. Amino acids: CASAHSGRGDTQYF.

The chain's CDR3 is CSARFQGVDYGYTF. CDR3 DNA sequence: TGCAGTGCTAGGTTCCAGGGGGTCGACTATGGCTACACCTTC. The J gene is TRBJ1-2, the V gene TRBV20-1; 7 bases are a match to TRBD1. The germline gives CDR1 DFQATT, CDR2 SNEGSKA (reference sequence). V lost 3 bases and J lost 3; bases outside the gene matches: 7. The CDR3 consists of 14 residues.

The rearrangement joins TRBV7-2 to TRBJ2-7, with 7 positions matching TRBD2. V shed 5 bases and J 2 bases; nucleotides not matched to a gene: 9. CDR1 SGHTA and CDR2 FQGNSA come from the germline V gene. This CDR3 is built from 15 residues. The CDR3: CASSRGAGPTYEQYF. The DNA of the CDR3 is TGTGCCAGCAGCAGGGGAGCGGGACCTACCTACGAGCAGTACTTC.

This clonotype was counted only a few times. This chain joins TRBV6-5 and TRBJ2-1; 7 nucleotides align to TRBD2. The V and J ends lost 0 bases and 9 bases, in that order; junction bases with no gene match: 5. Per the germline V gene, CDR1 is MNHEY and CDR2 is SVGAGI. The CDR3 extends over 14 amino acids. Here the CDR3 reads CASSYSGGGIEQFF. CDR3 DNA sequence: TGTGCCAGCAGTTACTCTGGCGGGGGTATTGAGCAGTTCTTC.

The rearrangement uses TRBV6-5 and TRBJ2-1; 8 bases are shared with TRBD2. CDR1 and CDR2 from the germline V gene are MNHEY and SVGAGI. V shed 8 bases and J 1 base; nucleotides not matched to a gene: 10. The CDR3 consists of 16 residues. The CDR3 sequence: CASSGASGLSYNEQFF. DNA of the CDR3: TGTGCCAGCTCAGGGGCTAGCGGGCTATCCTACAATGAGCAGTTCTTC.

This rearrangement joins TRBV27 to TRBJ1-6; D is perhaps TRBD1 (5 bases). Germline CDR1 MNHEY, CDR2 SMNVEV (reference sequence). V was shortened by 2 bases and J by 8 bases, with 16 bases between the two germline ends. The CDR3 is made up of 16 amino acids. The CDR3 sequence is CASSLMTARGDSPLHF. Written as DNA, the CDR3 is TGTGCCAGCAGTTTAATGACAGCGCGTGGGGATTCACCCCTCCACTTT.

V is TRBV25-1 and J is TRBJ2-5; 8 positions match TRBD1. The germline V gene encodes CDR1 MGHDK and CDR2 SYGVNS. The CDR3 covers 18 residues. Trimming removed 3 bases from V and 5 bases from J; junction bases left unmatched: 17. The CDR3 bases are TGTGCCAGCAGTGAGGGGAAAAAAGCAGGGGGCATTCGGGAGACCCAGTACTTC. It yields the protein CASSEGKKAGGIRETQYF.

The V and J genes are TRBV20-1 and TRBJ2-7; 8 bases map to TRBD1. The CDR3 length is 13 residues. Germline values: CDR1 DFQATT, CDR2 SNEGSKA (reference sequence). V gave up 3 bases and J gave up 3 bases; unmatched junction bases: 4. CDR3 region: CSARDRAFYEQYF. The DNA of the CDR3 is TGCAGTGCTAGGGACAGGGCGTTCTACGAGCAGTACTTC.

The CDR3 sequence is CASSILVGDSGNTIYF. CDR3 nucleotides: TGTGCCAGCAGCATCTTGGTGGGAGACTCTGGAAACACCATATATTTT. The rearrangement joins TRBV7-9 to TRBJ1-3; D uncertain. CDR3 length: 16 residues. V was pared by 5 bases and J by 0 bases, with 14 bases between. Germline V gives CDR1 SEHNR, CDR2 FQNEAQ (reference sequence).

This clonotype has a handful of counts. V and J are TRBV29-1 and TRBJ2-5; D gene unclear. Trimming left V 1 base short and J 11 bases short, with 8 bases between. The CDR3 spans 10 residues. Germline-derived CDR1 and CDR2 are SQVTM and ANQGSEA. The chain's CDR3 is CSVEGGLQYF. For the CDR3, the DNA is TGCAGCGTTGAAGGAGGTTTACAGTACTTC.

V and J are TRBV5-1 and TRBJ2-3; D is ambiguous. This CDR3 spans 14 amino acids. V was trimmed by 2 bases and J by 4 bases, leaving 11 bases between them. The V gene's germline CDR1 is SGHRS and CDR2 YFSETQ. This CDR3 is CASSFTKVADTQYF. DNA for the CDR3: TGCGCCAGCAGCTTTACGAAGGTGGCAGATACGCAGTATTTT. The variable domain in full, completed from reference TRBV5-1 and TRBJ2-3, reads KAGVTQTPRYLIKTRGQQVTLSCSPISGHRSVSWYQQTPGQGLQFLFEYFSETQRNKGNFPGRFSGRQFSNSRSEMNVSTLELGDSALYLCASSFTKVADTQYFGPGTRLTVL.

The rearrangement uses TRBV9 and TRBJ2-1; D remains unclear. V was clipped by 1 base and J by 5 bases, with 13 bases between them. This CDR3 region has 15 residues. Germline V gives CDR1 SGDLS, CDR2 YYNGEE. CDR3 residues: CASSVQPDQNNEQFF. CDR3 nucleotide sequence: TGTGCCAGCAGCGTACAGCCAGATCAAAACAATGAGCAGTTCTTC. The full variable domain, in which reference TRBV9 and TRBJ2-1 provide the parts outside the CDR3, is DSGVTQTPKHLITATGQRVTLRCSPRSGDLSVYWYQQSLDQGLQFLIQYYNGEERAKGNILERFSAQQFPDLHSELNLSSLELGDSALYFCASSVQPDQNNEQFFGPGTRLTVL.

V gene TRBV10-3 combines with J gene TRBJ2-1; 9 bases agree with TRBD2. Per the germline V gene, CDR1 is ENHRY and CDR2 is SYGVKD. The V segment lost 10 bases and the J segment 0 bases; nucleotides outside the gene matches: 10. This CDR3 has 16 amino acids. The CDR3 coding sequence is TGTGCCACCCTTAGCGGGGGCCCCGGCTCCTACAATGAGCAGTTCTTC. Translated, it gives CATLSGGPGSYNEQFF.